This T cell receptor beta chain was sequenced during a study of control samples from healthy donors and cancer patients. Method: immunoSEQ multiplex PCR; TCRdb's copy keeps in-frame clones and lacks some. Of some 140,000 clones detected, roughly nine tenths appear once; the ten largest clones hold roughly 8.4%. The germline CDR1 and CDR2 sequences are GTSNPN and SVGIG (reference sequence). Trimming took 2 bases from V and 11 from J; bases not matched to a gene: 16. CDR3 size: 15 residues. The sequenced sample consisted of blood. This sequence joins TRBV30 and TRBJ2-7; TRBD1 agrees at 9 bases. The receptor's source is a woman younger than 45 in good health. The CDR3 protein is CAWSTGTGRLGGEYF. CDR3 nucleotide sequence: TGTGCCTGGAGTACCGGGACAGGGAGGCTTGGCGGAGAGTACTTC.